This T cell receptor (beta chain) was recorded in a study of neoadjuvant anti-PD-1 for oral cavity cancer. Study-level background: Patients without progression received a fourth nivolumab dose around day 43, then surgical resection on days 50-56.

This CDR3 region has 15 residues. Between the trimmed V and J ends, which lost 0 bases and 4 bases, there was a span of 12 bases. Germline values: CDR1 SGHVS, CDR2 FQNEAQ. The data were produced by immunoSEQ multiplex PCR, yet TCRdb's version contains in-frame clones alone and is incomplete. The repertoire has tens of thousands of clones, 80% to 90% of them found once; the top ten carry approximately 3%. Described time point: after neoadjuvant nivolumab, at surgical resection. V is TRBV7-8 and J is TRBJ2-5; D remains ambiguous. This TCR was sampled from a person between 35 and 79 years old with oral cavity squamous cell carcinoma. Sequencing used PBMCs, obtained after nivolumab (anti-PD-1) treatment. The CDR3 region has the DNA TGTGCCAGCAGCTTAGCGCTTGGTCCTGCAGAGACCCAGTACTTC. As protein: CASSLALGPAETQYF.